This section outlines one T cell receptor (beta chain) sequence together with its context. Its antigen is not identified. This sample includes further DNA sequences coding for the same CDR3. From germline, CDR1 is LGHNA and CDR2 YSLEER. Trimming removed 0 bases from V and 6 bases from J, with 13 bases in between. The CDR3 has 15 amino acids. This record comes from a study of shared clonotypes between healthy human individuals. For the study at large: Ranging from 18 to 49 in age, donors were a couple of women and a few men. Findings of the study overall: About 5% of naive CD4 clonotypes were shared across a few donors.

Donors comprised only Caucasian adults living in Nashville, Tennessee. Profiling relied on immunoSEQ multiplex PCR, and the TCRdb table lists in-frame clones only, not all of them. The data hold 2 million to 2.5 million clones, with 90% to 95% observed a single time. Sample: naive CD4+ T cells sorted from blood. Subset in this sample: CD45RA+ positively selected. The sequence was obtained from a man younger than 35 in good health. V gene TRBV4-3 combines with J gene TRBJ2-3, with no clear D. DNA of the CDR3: TGCGCCAGCAGCCAAGACGTCCTAGTGGTGGATACGCAGTATTTT. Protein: CASSQDVLVVDTQYF.